This T cell receptor (beta chain) is drawn from a study of shared T cell receptors in the human thymus. There are 16 residues in the CDR3. Germline values: CDR1 SEHNR, CDR2 FQNEAQ (reference sequence). The V end lost 3 bases, the J end lost 8 bases, and 20 bases lay between the germline ends. Profiled with immunoSEQ multiplex PCR; TCRdb holds only in-frame clones, not every one. The sample consists of under 450,000 clones, roughly 94% of them appearing once. Sequencing used thymocytes. The chain employs TRBV7-9 and TRBJ2-1; tentative D call: TRBD1 (6 bases). The clonotype originates from a human donor. The CDR3 here is CASSFAVRDNSDEQFF. The CDR3 nucleotides are TGTGCCAGCAGCTTCGCGGTACGGGACAACTCCGATGAGCAGTTCTTC.